The 6 T cell receptor beta chains listed next were all sequenced from one sample in a study of lymphopenia after photon versus proton radiotherapy. TCRdb's table, derived via immunoSEQ multiplex PCR, lists solely in-frame clones and lacks some. The sample gives about 160,000 clones, approximately 86% of which show up once; roughly 4.7% is in the top ten. The material sequenced was peripheral blood, taken from a patient treated with photon-based radiotherapy. These receptors were taken from a man aged 45-60 years with gastric cancer.

This chain uses TRBV5-8 with TRBJ2-3, with D perhaps given as TRBD1 or TRBD2 (6 bases each). The germline gives CDR1 SGHTS, CDR2 YDEGEE. The CDR3 covers 13 residues. Trimming removed 4 bases at V and 11 bases at J, with 17 bases between. As DNA, the CDR3 is TGTGCCAGCAGCCCAAGGGGGGAACCACGGCAGTATTTT. Amino acids: CASSPRGEPRQYF.

The chain is built from TRBV28 and TRBJ1-1; weak D call: TRBD1 (6 bases). The CDR3 runs to 14 residues. V was shortened by 5 bases and J by 4 bases, with 14 bases between the two germline ends. Germline-derived CDR1 and CDR2 are MDHEN and SYDVKM. This CDR3 is CASSIQGIGTEAFF. The CDR3 DNA reads as TGTGCCAGCAGTATACAGGGAATCGGCACTGAAGCTTTCTTT.

This clone appeared a single time. The chain has TRBV7-3 and TRBJ1-1; 9 nucleotides line up with TRBD1. CDR3 length equals 14 residues. The junction had 3 bases not matched to a gene; V was cut back by 4 bases and J by 3 bases. The germline V gene has CDR1 SGHTA and CDR2 FQGTGA. Here the CDR3 reads CASSSGQGHTEAFF. Here the CDR3 DNA reads TGTGCCAGCAGCTCCGGACAGGGGCACACTGAAGCTTTCTTT.

This clone was counted between two and nine times. V is TRBV7-2 and J is TRBJ2-1; 11 nucleotides agree with TRBD2. The CDR3 consists of 15 residues. Per germline, CDR1 SGHTA and CDR2 FQGNSA. V lost 7 bases and J lost 6; bases outside the gene matches: 8. The CDR3 loop is CASTLAGGRTNEQFF. In nucleotides, the CDR3 is TGTGCCAGCACCCTAGCGGGAGGTCGGACCAATGAGCAGTTCTTC. Full variable domain (remainder filled in from reference TRBV7-2 and TRBJ2-1): GAGVSQSPSNKVTEKGKDVELRCDPISGHTALYWYRQSLGQGLEFLIYFQGNSAPDKSGLPSDRFSAERTGGSVSTLTIQRTQQEDSAVYLCASTLAGGRTNEQFFGPGTRLTVL.

In nucleotides, the CDR3 is TGTGCCAGCAGTCCTCCCCGACAGGGTCAGAAACCTGGCTACACCTTC. Protein sequence: CASSPPRQGQKPGYTF. V gene TRBV28 combines with J gene TRBJ1-2, with TRBD1 identical over 7 bases. Germline loops: CDR1 MDHEN, CDR2 SYDVKM. After removal of 5 bases from V and 7 bases from J, the junction contained 16 bases not matched to a gene. The CDR3 covers 16 residues.

The V call is TRBV5-4, the J call TRBJ2-1; 13 nucleotides align to TRBD2. This CDR3 has 17 residues. J was trimmed by 2 bases and V by 1 base; bases with no gene match: 3. The germline CDR1 and CDR2 sequences are SGHNT and YYREEE (reference sequence). CDR3 sequence reads: CASSLLGLAGTYNEQFF. CDR3 DNA: TGTGCCAGCAGCTTGTTGGGACTAGCGGGGACCTACAATGAGCAGTTCTTC.